The clone carrying this T cell receptor (beta chain) was picked up many times. The antigen is unknown. The source of the sample is a study of early T cells in non-severe SARS-CoV-2 infection. Study summary: Alpha and beta chains were unpaired, from unsorted whole-blood bulk RNA. Findings of the study overall: The matching step, a VDJdb search, favored anti-spike CD8 responses and missed private and CD4 specificities.

The V segment lost 1 base and the J segment 6 bases; nucleotides outside the gene matches: 5. Germline loops: CDR1 SGHTA, CDR2 FQGTGA. The CDR3 sequence is 16 residues long. Molecules of cDNA were individually given unique molecular identifiers that were attached to them. Each CDR3 protein gets one entry after TCRdb re-called the 5' RACE reads with MiXCR. The table lists about 55,000 distinct CDR3 sequences, 15% of them singletons. V and J are TRBV7-3 and TRBJ2-2; 10 bases line up with TRBD2. The TCR sequence derives from an adult who was a healthcare worker with PCR-confirmed SARS-CoV-2 infection or an uninfected control (not recorded which). Here the sequenced sample was whole blood, taken at baseline. The CDR3 DNA reads TGTGCCAGCAGCTTAAGTACTAGCGGGGTTGCCGGGGAGCTGTTTTTT. The encoded protein is CASSLSTSGVAGELFF.